What follows is one T cell receptor beta chain and its context. This sample stems from a study of CD8 T cells in Susac syndrome. In the multiple sclerosis control group, patients were treatment-naive and had stable or active relapsing-remitting disease. With random hexamers, reverse transcription was performed on about 0.5 to 1 ug of RNA. Via MiXCR, TCRdb re-called the immunoSEQ multiplex PCR reads, giving one row per CDR3 protein. Of 150,000 to 200,000 distinct CDR3 sequences in the sample, approximately 94% were seen once. Sequencing input: CD4+ T cells from PBMCs. The clonotype comes from a human donor with multiple sclerosis.

The CDR3 nucleotides are TGTGCCAGCAGCGTAGAAGTGGGAGCTTCGAGTGAGCAGTACTTC. It is translated as CASSVEVGASSEQYF. The rearrangement uses TRBV9 and TRBJ2-7; TRBD2 is a possible D gene (5 bases). V shed 0 bases and J shed 7 bases, with 17 bases lying between them. CDR3 length equals 15 residues. The germline gives CDR1 SGDLS, CDR2 YYNGEE.